This is a list of T cell receptor beta chains from one sample in a study of human T cells and chemical hapten exposure. TCRdb used MiXCR to reprocess the RACE reads, holding one entry per CDR3 protein. The data contain 150,000 to 200,000 distinct CDR3 sequences, roughly 25% of them seen just once; the ten biggest clones take up around 2.3%. The source was whole blood, collected in connection with sensitization to the hapten diphenylcyclopropenone (DPC). Source of these receptors: a woman under 30 with alopecia areata. Some clones in this sample may be carry-over from other donors' samples. The CDR3 runs from the conserved cysteine through the conserved F or W. The D gene is left open where the match is weak. The size field is filled for only some rows; it gives once, few, many or a size class.

D gene,V gene,clone size,J gene,CDR3 length,CDR3 protein,CDR3 DNA
TRBD2,TRBV4-1,.,TRBJ2-3,14,CASSQARGSDTQYF,TGCGCCAGCAGCCAGGCGCGGGGGTCGGATACGCAGTATTTT
.,TRBV5-1,few,TRBJ1-1,13,CASSPDGDTEAFF,TGCGCCAGCAGCCCGGACGGGGACACTGAAGCTTTCTTT
.,TRBV20-1,few,TRBJ2-1,12,CSAIPENNEQFF,TGCAGTGCTATTCCCGAGAACAATGAGCAGTTCTTC
.,TRBV29-1,few,TRBJ1-2,11,CSVRQNYGYTF,TGCAGCGTTCGACAGAACTATGGCTACACCTTC
.,TRBV20-1,few,TRBJ2-3,14,CSARGGGWADTQYF,TGCAGTGCTAGGGGCGGAGGTTGGGCAGATACGCAGTATTTT
TRBD2,TRBV4-2,many,TRBJ2-1,17,CASSQAVAGGAYNEQFF,TGTGCCAGCAGCCAAGCGGTAGCCGGGGGGGCCTACAATGAGCAGTTCTTC
.,TRBV15,once,TRBJ1-4,14,CATERAGGREKLFF,TGTGCCACAGAGCGCGCGGGGGGGCGTGAAAAACTGTTTTTT
.,TRBV11-1,.,TRBJ1-2,12,CASSLEGNGYTF,TGTGCCAGCAGCTTAGAAGGCAATGGCTACACCTTC
TRBD1,TRBV29-1,.,TRBJ1-2,13,CSVEATGRYGYTF,TGCAGCGTTGAGGCGACAGGGCGGTATGGCTACACCTTC
TRBD1,TRBV24-1,.,TRBJ1-2,14,CAAAGTGDNYGYTF,TGTGCCGCCGCCGGGACAGGAGATAACTATGGCTACACCTTC
.,TRBV7-8,.,TRBJ1-4,14,CASSRTAQSEKLFF,TGTGCCAGCAGCAGGACTGCCCAAAGCGAAAAACTGTTTTTT
TRBD2,TRBV4-2,.,TRBJ2-7,14,CASSQAGTSGEQYF,TGTGCCAGCAGCCAAGCCGGGACTAGCGGCGAGCAGTACTTC
.,TRBV4-3,.,TRBJ1-3,15,CASSQDYYSGNTIYF,TGCGCCAGCAGCCAAGATTATTATTCTGGAAACACCATATATTTT
TRBD2,TRBV15,.,TRBJ2-5,18,CATSRGATSGRGQETQYF,TGTGCCACCAGCAGGGGGGCGACTAGCGGGAGGGGACAAGAGACCCAGTACTTC
TRBD2,TRBV11-3,.,TRBJ2-1,17,CASSFSSGTSGGNEQFF,TGTGCCAGCAGCTTTAGTTCCGGGACTAGTGGGGGGAATGAGCAGTTCTTC
TRBD1,TRBV4-1,.,TRBJ1-2,17,CASSQGDGTGVNYGYTF,TGCGCCAGCAGCCAGGGGGACGGGACAGGAGTTAACTATGGCTACACCTTC
TRBD1,TRBV5-4,few,TRBJ1-6,15,CASSPQTGENSPLHF,TGTGCCAGCAGCCCCCAGACAGGGGAGAATTCACCCCTCCACTTT
TRBD2,TRBV4-3,few,TRBJ2-3,16,CASSQDAGLASDTQYF,TGCGCCAGCAGCCAAGATGCGGGACTAGCAAGCGATACGCAGTATTTT
TRBD2,TRBV7-9,few,TRBJ2-5,15,CASSLPAGGYETQYF,TGTGCCAGCAGCTTGCCCGCGGGGGGTTACGAGACCCAGTACTTC
.,TRBV6-2/TRBV6-3,.,TRBJ1-3,17,CASSYSTDWSSGNTIYF,TGTGCCAGCAGTTACTCGACAGATTGGAGCTCTGGAAACACCATATATTTT
TRBD1,TRBV30,.,TRBJ1-6,14,CAWSEGTGPSPLHF,TGTGCCTGGAGTGAGGGGACAGGGCCCTCACCCCTCCACTTT
TRBD1,TRBV20-1,few,TRBJ1-1,12,CSARGGTGGAFF,TGCAGTGCTAGAGGGGGGACAGGGGGGGCTTTCTTT
.,TRBV20-1,few,TRBJ2-1,15,CSARTPEGSYNEQFF,TGCAGTGCTAGGACCCCCGAGGGGAGCTACAATGAGCAGTTCTTC
.,TRBV23-1,.,TRBJ2-2,14,CASSQSGSTGELFF,TGCGCCAGCAGTCAATCTGGGAGTACCGGGGAGCTGTTTTTT
.,TRBV12-3/TRBV12-4,many,TRBJ1-1,12,CASSPDTMPAFF,TGTGCCAGCAGCCCGGACACAATGCCAGCTTTCTTT
.,TRBV2,.,TRBJ1-5,12,CASSGSNQPQHF,TGTGCCAGCAGTGGTAGCAATCAGCCCCAGCATTTT
.,TRBV2,.,TRBJ2-5,11,CASRQVGTQYF,TGTGCCAGCCGCCAAGTTGGGACCCAGTACTTC
.,TRBV4-2,few,TRBJ2-3,15,CASSQRHGSPDTQYF,TGTGCCAGCAGCCAGCGGCACGGTTCGCCAGATACGCAGTATTTT
TRBD1,TRBV18,.,TRBJ1-3,18,CASSPGQGIVENGNTIYF,TGTGCCAGCTCGCCTGGACAGGGGATAGTTGAGAATGGAAACACCATATATTTT
.,TRBV12-3/TRBV12-4,many,TRBJ1-1,13,CASSFAGNTEAFF,TGTGCCAGCAGTTTTGCGGGGAACACTGAAGCTTTCTTT
.,TRBV5-1,.,TRBJ1-2,15,CASSLEGRVNYGYTF,TGCGCCAGCAGCTTGGAGGGCAGGGTTAACTATGGCTACACCTTC
.,TRBV4-1,.,TRBJ2-2,15,CASSQDGVYTGELFF,TGCGCCAGCAGCCAAGATGGAGTGTACACCGGGGAGCTGTTTTTT
TRBD1,TRBV29-1,.,TRBJ2-1,11,CSVDGTGALFF,TGCAGCGTGGACGGGACAGGGGCCCTCTTCTTC
.,TRBV18,once,TRBJ2-3,11,CASYADNTQYF,TGTGCCAGCTATGCGGATAATACGCAGTATTTT
TRBD1,TRBV4-2,.,TRBJ2-1,16,CASSSQTGGEYNEQFF,TGTGCCAGCAGCTCCCAGACAGGGGGAGAATACAATGAGCAGTTCTTC
.,TRBV5-1,.,TRBJ2-2,14,CASSLVPNTGELFF,TGCGCCAGCAGCTTGGTCCCGAACACCGGGGAGCTGTTTTTT
.,TRBV14,.,TRBJ1-2,15,CASSRKHREAYGYTF,TGTGCCAGCAGCCGAAAGCACCGGGAAGCCTATGGCTACACCTTC
.,TRBV4-1,.,TRBJ1-4,17,CASSQELGRSANEKLFF,TGCGCCAGCAGCCAAGAATTGGGGCGCTCAGCTAATGAAAAACTGTTTTTT
.,TRBV5-6,few,TRBJ2-5,15,CASSSGRFAEETQYF,TGTGCCAGCAGCTCAGGCCGCTTCGCTGAAGAGACCCAGTACTTC
.,TRBV11-2,.,TRBJ1-2,14,CASSFGGVGYGYTF,TGTGCCAGCAGCTTCGGGGGAGTGGGGTATGGCTACACCTTC
.,TRBV2,.,TRBJ1-5,13,CASKRETNQPQHF,TGTGCCAGCAAGAGGGAGACCAATCAGCCCCAGCATTTT
TRBD1,TRBV20-1,few,TRBJ1-2,14,CSVQGSDRGLGYTF,TGCAGTGTACAGGGGAGTGACAGGGGGCTTGGCTACACCTTC
TRBD1,TRBV29-1,.,TRBJ1-2,11,CSASTGFHHTF,TGCAGCGCGTCGACAGGGTTCCATCACACCTTC
.,TRBV7-3,.,TRBJ2-7,11,CASSTTLEQYF,TGTGCCAGCAGCACGACCCTCGAGCAGTACTTC